The source of this T cell receptor beta chain is a study of blood T cell repertoires in COVID-19. Participants were aged about 18 to 100 years from approximately 24 US areas. Methods used by the authors: Researchers report that nucleated cell counts were estimated from reference gene primer amplification. Method: immunoSEQ multiplex PCR; TCRdb's copy keeps in-frame clones and lacks some. V and J calls and clone size are given by that table; D and trimming were obtained from the DNA. Here the sample spans around 290,000 clones, 86% being singletons. Germline V gene sequence: CDR1 SEHNR, CDR2 FQNEAQ (reference sequence). The CDR3 has 17 amino acids. Trimming took 3 bases from V and 6 from J; bases not matched to a gene: 13.

Sequencing was carried out using PBMCs or T cells enriched from blood (not recorded which). This chain joins TRBV7-9 and TRBJ2-2; 7 bases are a match to TRBD2. The clonotype was recovered from a woman aged 18 to 35 who had recovered from COVID-19. CDR3 nucleotides: TGTGCCAGCAGCTTTTCATTTGCGGGAGCGGAACCCGGGGAGCTGTTTTTT. It translates to CASSFSFAGAEPGELFF.